This TCR beta chain was profiled in a study of cytomegalovirus exposure and HLA in healthy donors. CDR1 is SGHVS and CDR2 is FNYEAQ in the germline V gene. V was pared by 5 bases and J by 0 bases, with 8 bases between. The length of the CDR3 is 14 residues. 60 Vbeta and 13 Jbeta primers were used in PCR. Profiled with immunoSEQ multiplex PCR; TCRdb holds only in-frame clones, not every one. The repertoire includes roughly 110,000 clones, 70% to 85% of them detected once, and around 3.9% sits in the top ten. Sequenced input: PBMCs. The TCR originated in a woman aged 40 to 50 in good health and CMV-seropositive. The chain carries TRBV7-6 and TRBJ1-5; D may be TRBD1 (5 bases). The CDR3 DNA sequence: TGTGCCAGCAGCATTGACAGTAGCAATCAGCCCCAGCATTTT. It translates to CASSIDSSNQPQHF.